The sequence of this T cell receptor (beta chain) was determined in a study of T cells in Graves' hyperthyroidism and ophthalmopathy. The sample holds many counts of this clonotype. Its antigen is still unknown. Exclusion followed for patients with uncontrolled infection, other autoimmune disease, pregnancy or lactation. The study based diagnoses on clinical symptoms, serum thyroxine and TRAb, thyroid ultrasound and orbital computed tomography. The study, taken as a whole, reports: Median prediction lead before ophthalmopathy onset was around seven months with the model. Most thyroid clonotypes expanded above 0.001 appeared in blood too.

Amplification of TCR beta CDR3 regions was performed using RNA transcripts as template. A set of HTBI primers served as the primers for a first-round RT-PCR of the TCR CDR3. Using its own MiXCR run on the multiplex PCR reads, TCRdb lists one record per CDR3 protein. The sample lists 600,000 or so distinct CDR3 sequences; around 16% were seen once. The CDR3 spans 13 residues. Germline assignment: CDR1 SNHLY and CDR2 FYNNEI. The ends were cut back, 4 bases at V and 7 bases at J, with 13 bases in the middle. This TCR derives from a woman aged 25-40 years with Graves' hyperthyroidism. V usage is TRBV2 and J usage is TRBJ1-2; D gene ambiguous. Sequencing used blood. CDR3 protein: CASSVREDGGYTF. The DNA of the CDR3 is TGTGCCAGCAGTGTTAGGGAGGATGGTGGCTACACCTTC.